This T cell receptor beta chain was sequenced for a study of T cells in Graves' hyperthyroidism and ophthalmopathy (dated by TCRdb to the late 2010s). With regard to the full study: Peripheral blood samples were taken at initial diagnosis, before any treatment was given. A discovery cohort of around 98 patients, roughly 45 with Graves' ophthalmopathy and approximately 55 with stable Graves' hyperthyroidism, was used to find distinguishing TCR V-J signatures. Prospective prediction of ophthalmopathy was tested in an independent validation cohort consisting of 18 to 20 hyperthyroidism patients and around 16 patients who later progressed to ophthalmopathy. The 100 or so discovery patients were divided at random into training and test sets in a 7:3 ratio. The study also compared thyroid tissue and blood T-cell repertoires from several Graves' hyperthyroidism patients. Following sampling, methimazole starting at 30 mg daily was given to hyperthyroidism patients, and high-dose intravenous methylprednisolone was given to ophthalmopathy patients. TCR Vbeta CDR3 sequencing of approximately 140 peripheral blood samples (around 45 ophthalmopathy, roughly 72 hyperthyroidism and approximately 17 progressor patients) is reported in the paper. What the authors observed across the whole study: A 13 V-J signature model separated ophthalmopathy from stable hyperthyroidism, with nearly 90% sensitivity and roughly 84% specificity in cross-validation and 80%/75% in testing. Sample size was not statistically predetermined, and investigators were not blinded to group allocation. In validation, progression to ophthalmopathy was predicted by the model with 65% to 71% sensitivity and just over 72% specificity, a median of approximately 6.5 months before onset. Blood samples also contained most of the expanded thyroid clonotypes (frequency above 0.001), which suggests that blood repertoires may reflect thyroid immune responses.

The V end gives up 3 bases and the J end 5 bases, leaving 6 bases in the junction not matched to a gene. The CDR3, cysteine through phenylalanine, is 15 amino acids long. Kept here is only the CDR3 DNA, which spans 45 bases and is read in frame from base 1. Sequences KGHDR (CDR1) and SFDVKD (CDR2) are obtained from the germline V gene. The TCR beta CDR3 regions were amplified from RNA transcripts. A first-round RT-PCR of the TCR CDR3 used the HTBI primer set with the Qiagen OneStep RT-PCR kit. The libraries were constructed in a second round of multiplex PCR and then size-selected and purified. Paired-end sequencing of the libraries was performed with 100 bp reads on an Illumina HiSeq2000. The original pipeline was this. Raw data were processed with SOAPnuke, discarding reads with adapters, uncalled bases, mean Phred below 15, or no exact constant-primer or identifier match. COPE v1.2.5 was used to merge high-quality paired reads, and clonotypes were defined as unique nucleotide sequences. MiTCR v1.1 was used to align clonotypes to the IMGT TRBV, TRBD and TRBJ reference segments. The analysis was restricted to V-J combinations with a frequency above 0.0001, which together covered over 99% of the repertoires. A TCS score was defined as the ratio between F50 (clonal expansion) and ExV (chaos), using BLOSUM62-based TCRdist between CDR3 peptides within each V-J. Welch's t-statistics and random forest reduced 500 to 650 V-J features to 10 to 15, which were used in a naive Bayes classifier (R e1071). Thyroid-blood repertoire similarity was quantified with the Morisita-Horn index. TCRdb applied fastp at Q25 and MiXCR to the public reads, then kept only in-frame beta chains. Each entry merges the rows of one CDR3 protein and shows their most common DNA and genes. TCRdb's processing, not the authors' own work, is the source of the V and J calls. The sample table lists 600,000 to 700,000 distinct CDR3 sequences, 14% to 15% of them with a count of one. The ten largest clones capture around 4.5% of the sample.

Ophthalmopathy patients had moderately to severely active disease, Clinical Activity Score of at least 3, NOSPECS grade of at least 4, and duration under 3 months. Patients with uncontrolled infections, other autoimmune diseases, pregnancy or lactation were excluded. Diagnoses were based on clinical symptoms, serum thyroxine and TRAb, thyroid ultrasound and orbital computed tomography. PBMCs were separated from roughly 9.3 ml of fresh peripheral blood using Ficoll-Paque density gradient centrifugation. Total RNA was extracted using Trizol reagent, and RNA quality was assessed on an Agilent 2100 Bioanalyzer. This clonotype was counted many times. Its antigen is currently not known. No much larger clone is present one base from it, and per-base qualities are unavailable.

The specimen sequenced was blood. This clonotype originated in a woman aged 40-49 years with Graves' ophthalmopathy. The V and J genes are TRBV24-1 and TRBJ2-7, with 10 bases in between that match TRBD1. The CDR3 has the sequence CATSDGTGAVHEQYF. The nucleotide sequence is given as TGTGCCACCAGTGATGGGACAGGGGCTGTCCACGAGCAGTACTTC.